The clone carrying this T cell receptor beta chain was counted a single time. Antigen: not known. This record belongs to a study of T cell clones after liver transplantation. Study results and caveats: In a couple of subjects, few donor cells limited the measurable donor-reactive repertoire.

V was pared by 4 bases and J by 5 bases, with 20 bases between. CDR3 size: 16 residues. Germline loops: CDR1 MNHNS, CDR2 SASEGT. Data came from immunoSEQ multiplex PCR; TCRdb stores just in-frame clones and leaves some out. The sample lists around 43,000 clones; about 86% were seen once. The V call is TRBV6-1, the J call TRBJ1-1; D might be TRBD1 (5 bases). This receptor was obtained from a human patient who received a liver transplant. Some T cells here may be from the graft donor. Here the sequenced sample was CD4+ T cells from blood, taken 24 months after liver transplant. CDR3 nucleotides: TGTGCCAGCAGTGCGCCGACCGGGACGGTGGGGACTGAAGCTTTCTTT. Encoded protein: CASSAPTGTVGTEAFF.